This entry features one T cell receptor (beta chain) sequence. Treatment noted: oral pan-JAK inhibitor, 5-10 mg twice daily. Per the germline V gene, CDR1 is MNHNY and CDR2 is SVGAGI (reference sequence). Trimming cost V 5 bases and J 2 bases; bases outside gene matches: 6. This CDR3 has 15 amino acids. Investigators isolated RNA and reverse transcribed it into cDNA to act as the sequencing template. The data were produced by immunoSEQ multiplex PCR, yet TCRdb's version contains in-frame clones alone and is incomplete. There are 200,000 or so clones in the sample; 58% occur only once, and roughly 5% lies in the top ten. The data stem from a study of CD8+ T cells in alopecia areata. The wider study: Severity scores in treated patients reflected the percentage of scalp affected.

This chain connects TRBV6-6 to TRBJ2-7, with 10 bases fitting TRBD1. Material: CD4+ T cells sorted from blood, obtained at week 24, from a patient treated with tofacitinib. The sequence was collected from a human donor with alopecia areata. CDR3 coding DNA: TGTGCCAGCAGTCGCCGGGACAGGGGAACCTACGAGCAGTACTTC. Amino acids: CASSRRDRGTYEQYF.